What follows are 2 T cell receptor beta chains derived from one specimen sequenced in a study of radiation and T cells in renal cell carcinoma. The time point denotes: baseline pretreatment blood. Treatment defined: 15 Gy SBRT to primary tumor, nephrectomy 4 weeks later. Generated by immunoSEQ multiplex PCR, the TCRdb table keeps only in-frame clones and is missing some. The data contain 87,000 or so clones, approximately 86% of them singletons. The specimen was blood, collected from a patient whose treatment included radiotherapy and nephrectomy. These receptor sequences come from a man in his fifties or sixties with renal cell carcinoma.

The rearrangement links TRBV7-2 to TRBJ1-2; D is undetermined. V was shortened by 2 bases and J by 4 bases, with 11 bases between the two germline ends. The CDR3 spans 14 residues. Germline CDR1 is SGHTA and CDR2 is FQGNSA. CDR3 in DNA: TGTGCCAGCAGCTTATTAGAAAGTGGCTATGGCTACACCTTC. Protein sequence: CASSLLESGYGYTF.

The chain carries TRBV28 and TRBJ2-3; 8 nucleotides align to TRBD2. The germline V gene has CDR1 MDHEN and CDR2 SYDVKM. The CDR3 spans 13 residues. Unmatched junction bases numbered 8, after V lost 7 bases and J lost 8 bases. The CDR3 loop is CASNRGGYGTQYF. CDR3 DNA sequence: TGTGCCAGCAACCGGGGGGGTTACGGTACGCAGTATTTT.